One sample yielded the 32 T cell receptor beta chains listed below, sequenced in a study of T cells after yellow fever vaccination. TCRdb redid the calling of the 5' RACE reads with MiXCR, one entry per CDR3 protein. The sample gives around 250,000 distinct CDR3 sequences, 6.9% of which show up once; roughly 0.93% is in the top ten. Sequences were derived from CD4+ T cells sorted from PBMCs, sampled 15 days after the yellow fever booster vaccination. The receptors come from a man aged 25 to 40 who received the YFV17D yellow fever vaccine.

In this sample, this clonotype turned up a few times. This sequence joins TRBV19 and TRBJ1-2, with TRBD1 matching over 7 bases. V shed 5 bases and J 8 bases; nucleotides not matched to a gene: 11. Germline CDR1 reads LNHDA; CDR2 reads SQIVND (reference sequence). The CDR3 extends over 14 amino acids. The CDR3 spells CASSPPSYRGGYTF. CDR3 nucleotides: TGTGCCAGTAGTCCACCCTCATACAGGGGAGGCTACACCTTC.

Ten or more counts support this clonotype. The chain uses TRBV12-3 or TRBV12-4 and TRBJ2-7, with D tentatively TRBD2 (6 bases). Trimming pared 6 bases from V and 0 bases from J, leaving 12 bases between. This CDR3 has 14 amino acids. In nucleotides, the CDR3 is TGTGCCAGCAGCTCCGGGACTCACTCCTACGAGCAGTACTTC. Translating gives CASSSGTHSYEQYF.

This rearrangement joins TRBV29-1 to TRBJ2-6, with D possibly TRBD2 on 7 matching bases. In germline, CDR1 is SQVTM, CDR2 ANQGSEA. Trimming took 6 bases from V and 0 from J, leaving 18 bases between them. The CDR3 consists of 17 residues. As DNA, the CDR3 is TGCAGCGTGGGGGGGGGGCGCAGAGGCTCTGGGGCCAACGTCCTGACTTTC. Its protein product is CSVGGGRRGSGANVLTF.

This clonotype was detected only a few times. The junction departs from germline at one end; a sequencing error may be responsible. This rearrangement joins TRBV7-8 to TRBJ2-4; D possibly corresponds to TRBD2 (6 bases). Germline CDR1 reads SGHVS; CDR2 reads FQNEAQ. The CDR3 consists of 12 residues. As DNA, the CDR3 is TGTGCCAGCAGCGAAGTTCCGGGACGGAGGGTCTTC. Amino acids: CASSEVPGRRVF.

Concerning this clonotype itself: This may arise from a read error, as a much more abundant clone is one base away. The chain recombines TRBV20-1 with TRBJ2-7; D is ambiguous. CDR1 DFQATT and CDR2 SNEGSKA come from the germline V gene (reference sequence). V lost 0 bases and J 3 bases, leaving 12 bases between the germline ends. The CDR3 spans 14 residues. The CDR3 loop reads CSARDRAADYEQYF. In DNA form, the CDR3 reads TGCAGTGCTAGAGATAGGGCAGCCGACTACGAGCAGTACTTC.

This clonotype came up many times. The rearrangement uses TRBV9 and TRBJ2-2, with 8 bases fitting TRBD2. The CDR3 has 16 residues. With V trimmed by 3 bases and J by 3 bases, 7 bases remained unmatched. In germline, CDR1 is SGDLS, CDR2 YYNGEE. DNA of the CDR3: TGTGCCAGCAGCGGACGTACTAGCGGTCACACCGGGGAGCTGTTTTTT. Protein: CASSGRTSGHTGELFF.

The chain combines TRBV5-1 with TRBJ2-1, with D perhaps matching TRBD1 (5 bases). This CDR3 is built from 15 residues. V lost 4 bases and J 5 bases, leaving 16 bases between the germline ends. The germline V gene encodes CDR1 SGHRS and CDR2 YFSETQ. CDR3 bases: TGCGCCAGCAGCCCCTCAGGGCGCTTAGACAATGAGCAGTTCTTC. Its protein product is CASSPSGRLDNEQFF.

This clonotype occurred many times. The chain couples TRBV29-1 to TRBJ2-7; 8 bases match TRBD2. The germline V gene encodes CDR1 SQVTM and CDR2 ANQGSEA. Trimming at V came to 5 bases and at J to 0 bases, leaving 6 bases not matched to a gene. The CDR3 has 14 amino acids. The chain's CDR3 is CSVKGGGNSYEQYF. Written as DNA, the CDR3 is TGCAGCGTTAAAGGCGGGGGGAACTCCTACGAGCAGTACTTC.

This clonotype was seen ten or more times. The chain uses TRBV20-1 and TRBJ2-3; TRBD2 aligns across 9 bases. Trimming cost V 3 bases and J 1 base; bases outside gene matches: 11. Per germline, CDR1 DFQATT and CDR2 SNEGSKA (reference sequence). The CDR3 extends over 17 amino acids. CDR3 in DNA: TGCAGTGCTAGGATGGCGGGAGGGGAGGCGGGCACAGATACGCAGTATTTT. Amino acid sequence: CSARMAGGEAGTDTQYF.

The chain has TRBV6-2 or TRBV6-3 and TRBJ1-5; perhaps TRBD1 as D (5 bases). The germline V gene has CDR1 MNHEY and CDR2 SVGEGT. V lost 6 bases and J lost 7, with 13 bases in between. There are 13 residues in the CDR3. The CDR3 is CASRSGTQQPQHF. The CDR3 DNA is TGTGCCAGCAGGTCGGGGACCCAGCAGCCCCAGCATTTT.

This sequence joins TRBV7-2 and TRBJ2-2; a weak D match, TRBD2 (6 bases). This CDR3 comprises 17 residues. Germline CDR1 reads SGHTA; CDR2 reads FQGNSA. V gave up 4 bases and J gave up 0 bases, with 15 bases separating them. The chain's CDR3 is CASSSDRLGANTGELFF. Written as DNA, the CDR3 is TGTGCCAGCAGCTCCGATCGACTAGGGGCGAACACCGGGGAGCTGTTTTTT.

This clonotype was counted ten times or more. The rearrangement links TRBV5-1 to TRBJ2-1; a possible D gene is TRBD2 (6 bases). CDR1 SGHRS and CDR2 YFSETQ come from the germline V gene. This CDR3 region has 16 residues. V lost 0 bases and J lost 2, with 12 bases in between. The CDR3 region is CASSLAGGSTYNEQFF. CDR3 nucleotides: TGCGCCAGCAGCTTGGCCGGAGGGAGCACCTACAATGAGCAGTTCTTC.

This clonotype appeared a few times. This chain connects TRBV30 to TRBJ1-4; D is undetermined. Germline CDR1 reads GTSNPN; CDR2 reads SVGIG (reference sequence). V was pared by 5 bases and J by 5 bases, with 9 bases between. This CDR3 comprises 12 residues. The CDR3 loop reads CAWDGNNEKLFF. The CDR3 DNA reads TGTGCCTGGGACGGAAACAATGAAAAACTGTTTTTT.

This clonotype has a handful of counts. This chain links TRBV12-3 or TRBV12-4 with TRBJ2-1; D perhaps matches TRBD1 (5 bases). V gave up 8 bases and J gave up 5 bases, with 7 bases separating them. CDR3 length: 11 amino acids. The CDR3 DNA follows: TGTGCCAGCCTAGGGGACAATGAGCAGTTCTTC. It encodes CASLGDNEQFF.

The gene calls are TRBV7-9 and TRBJ1-1; D remains unclear. CDR3 length: 11 amino acids. Germline CDR1 SEHNR, CDR2 FQNEAQ (reference sequence). Trimming cost V 4 bases and J 6 bases, with 6 bases left between them. CDR3 DNA: TGTGCCAGCAGCTCTCAATCTGAAGCTTTCTTT. This encodes CASSSQSEAFF. Full variable domain (remainder filled in from reference TRBV7-9 and TRBJ1-1): DTGVSQNPRHKITKRGQNVTFRCDPISEHNRLYWYRQTLGQGPEFLTYFQNEAQLEKSRLLSDRFSAERPKGSFSTLEIQRTEQGDSAMYLCASSSQSEAFFGQGTRLTVV.

There are many counts of this clonotype. V and J are TRBV19 and TRBJ2-1; 9 nucleotides agree with TRBD1. This CDR3 has 16 amino acids. After removal of 6 bases from V and 5 bases from J, the junction contained 11 bases not matched to a gene. The germline gives CDR1 LNHDA, CDR2 SQIVND (reference sequence). The CDR3 nucleotides are TGTGCCAGTAGGGATCCTGGACAGGGGATCCACAATGAGCAGTTCTTC. This encodes CASRDPGQGIHNEQFF. Full variable domain (rest looked up from reference TRBV19 and TRBJ2-1): DGGITQSPKYLFRKEGQNVTLSCEQNLNHDAMYWYRQDPGQGLRLIYYSQIVNDFQKGDIAEGYSVSREKKESFPLTVTSAQKNPTAFYLCASRDPGQGIHNEQFFGPGTRLTVL.

The J gene is TRBJ1-5, the V gene TRBV7-2, with D perhaps matching TRBD1 (6 bases). CDR3 length equals 16 residues. V was clipped by 3 bases and J by 4 bases, with 16 bases between them. Looked up from germline, CDR1 is SGHTA and CDR2 is FQGNSA. The CDR3 loop is CASSFAGGARNQPQHF. The CDR3 bases are TGTGCCAGCAGCTTCGCGGGGGGCGCTCGGAATCAGCCCCAGCATTTT. The full variable domain, with the rest looked up from reference TRBV7-2 and TRBJ1-5, is GAGVSQSPSNKVTEKGKDVELRCDPISGHTALYWYRQSLGQGLEFLIYFQGNSAPDKSGLPSDRFSAERTGGSVSTLTIQRTQQEDSAVYLCASSFAGGARNQPQHFGDGTRLSIL.

This clonotype was seen more than once but under ten times. The CDR3 DNA reads as TGCGCCAGCAGCGACCCGTGGGATACTGAGCAGTTCTTC. It yields the protein CASSDPWDTEQFF. The rearrangement joins TRBV23-1 to TRBJ2-1; D is ambiguous. TRBV23-1 falls under the ORF class, with uncertain function. The V end was cut by 6 bases, the J end by 9 bases, with 15 bases between. The CDR3 consists of 13 residues.

The rearrangement uses TRBV6-6 and TRBJ2-5; D gene ambiguous. CDR3 length: 12 amino acids. CDR1 is MNHNY and CDR2 is SVGAGI in the germline V gene (reference sequence). V was clipped by 6 bases and J by 5 bases, with 10 bases between them. The CDR3: CASRGMLETQYF. The CDR3 bases are TGTGCCAGCAGGGGGATGTTGGAGACCCAGTACTTC.

There are a few counts of this clonotype. This chain joins TRBV7-2 and TRBJ2-2; no definite D call. The CDR3 spans 15 residues. Deletions cut 7 bases from V and 6 bases from J, with 18 bases between. Germline V lookup: CDR1 SGHTA, CDR2 FQGNSA. CDR3 in amino acids: CASKFRVSFAGELFF. In DNA, the CDR3 is TGTGCCAGCAAGTTTAGGGTCTCATTCGCCGGGGAGCTGTTTTTT.

This clonotype was recorded a few times. The chain has TRBV5-1 and TRBJ1-6; maybe TRBD1 (5 bases). V was pared by 0 bases and J by 7 bases, with 11 bases between. CDR3 length: 15 amino acids. Germline V gives CDR1 SGHRS, CDR2 YFSETQ. The CDR3 sequence is CASSLVQGSNSPLHF. CDR3 in DNA: TGCGCCAGCAGCTTGGTCCAGGGCTCAAATTCACCCCTCCACTTT.

This rearrangement joins TRBV5-1 to TRBJ2-1; 9 bases map to TRBD2. V gave up 2 bases and J gave up 9 bases; unmatched junction bases: 6. Germline CDR1 reads SGHRS; CDR2 reads YFSETQ. This CDR3 comprises 14 residues. The CDR3 loop reads CASSLGGRAGEQFF. CDR3 nucleotide sequence: TGCGCCAGCAGCTTAGGCGGGAGGGCTGGTGAGCAGTTCTTC.

The chain carries TRBV6-6 and TRBJ2-5, with D perhaps TRBD1 (6 bases). Germline lookup yields CDR1 MNHNY and CDR2 SVGAGI (reference sequence). V lost 7 bases and J 2 bases, leaving 11 bases between the germline ends. The CDR3 consists of 13 residues. The CDR3 DNA is TGTGCCAGCAAGAGACAGGTACAAGAGACCCAGTACTTC. It codes for CASKRQVQETQYF.

This clonotype has just one count. The chain links TRBV6-1 to TRBJ2-3, with D possibly matching TRBD2 (6 bases). V was pared by 3 bases and J by 0 bases, with 10 bases between. The CDR3 is 15 amino acids. Germline loops: CDR1 MNHNS, CDR2 SASEGT. CDR3 sequence reads: CASSEGDLSTDTQYF. The DNA of the CDR3 is TGTGCCAGCAGTGAGGGGGACTTGAGCACAGATACGCAGTATTTT.

J is TRBJ2-3 and V is TRBV28; no reliable D call. The CDR3 covers 12 residues. Trimming shortened V by 4 bases and J by 5 bases, and 7 bases separated the two germline ends. Germline V gene data show CDR1 as MDHEN and CDR2 as SYDVKM. The CDR3 DNA reads TGTGCCAGCAGTTCGGCGGAAGATACGCAGTATTTT. As protein: CASSSAEDTQYF.

At least ten counts were recorded for this clonotype. The chain links TRBV30 to TRBJ2-7; 7 bases map to TRBD1. Germline CDR1 GTSNPN, CDR2 SVGIG (reference sequence). CDR3 length: 12 residues. Trimming removed 4 bases from V and 2 bases from J; junction bases left unmatched: 2. The CDR3 loop reads CAWKGQAYEQYF. In nucleotides, the CDR3 is TGTGCCTGGAAAGGACAGGCCTACGAGCAGTACTTC.

This clonotype was detected a few times. J is TRBJ2-7 and V is TRBV29-1; the D is unclear. From germline, CDR1 is SQVTM and CDR2 ANQGSEA. The CDR3 is made up of 12 amino acids. V was pared by 4 bases and J by 2 bases, with 9 bases between. This chain's CDR3 is CSVGLQTYEQYF. The CDR3 coding sequence is TGCAGCGTTGGCTTACAGACCTACGAGCAGTACTTC.

V and J are TRBV4-2 and TRBJ1-2, with D unresolved. Germline V gene data show CDR1 as LGHNA and CDR2 as YNFKEQ. V was shortened by 0 bases and J by 8 bases, with 16 bases between the two germline ends. This CDR3 is built from 15 residues. The CDR3: CASSQESGRSWGYTF. Written as DNA, the CDR3 is TGTGCCAGCAGCCAAGAATCGGGCCGGAGTTGGGGCTACACCTTC.

The genes are TRBV7-9 and TRBJ2-2; the match to TRBD1 covers 7 bases. After removal of 6 bases from V and 4 bases from J, the junction contained 5 bases not matched to a gene. Per germline, CDR1 SEHNR and CDR2 FQNEAQ (reference sequence). The CDR3 sequence is 14 residues long. The CDR3 loop is CASRPGGSTGELFF. CDR3 DNA sequence: TGTGCCAGCAGGCCAGGGGGATCCACCGGGGAGCTGTTTTTT.

This clonotype showed up many times. This chain connects TRBV7-9 to TRBJ2-5; perhaps TRBD2 as D (5 bases). Germline CDR1 SEHNR, CDR2 FQNEAQ (reference sequence). The ends were cut back, 1 base at V and 5 bases at J, with 14 bases in the middle. The CDR3 has 15 residues. CDR3 coding DNA: TGTGCCAGCAGCTTAGGCGCGAGGGTCGGGGAGACCCAGTACTTC. It translates to CASSLGARVGETQYF.

The table lists this clonotype with many counts. The V gene is TRBV29-1, the J gene TRBJ2-2; D gene unclear. CDR1 is SQVTM, CDR2 ANQGSEA, per germline. The CDR3 runs to 13 residues. V lost 3 bases, J lost 3 bases, and 8 bases lay in between. The CDR3 spells CSVDRLDTGELFF. The DNA for the CDR3 is TGCAGCGTTGATCGGCTAGACACCGGGGAGCTGTTTTTT.

The J gene is TRBJ1-2, the V gene TRBV18; TRBD1 matches at 9 bases. The CDR3 is made up of 14 amino acids. Trimming cost V 2 bases and J 7 bases; bases outside gene matches: 5. Per germline, CDR1 KGHSH and CDR2 LQKENI. This CDR3 is CASSPGQGMSGYTF. For the CDR3, the DNA is TGTGCCAGCTCACCAGGACAGGGGATGAGTGGCTACACCTTC.